This is a list of T cell receptor beta chains from one sample in a study of cytomegalovirus exposure and HLA in healthy donors. The data were produced by immunoSEQ multiplex PCR, yet TCRdb's version contains in-frame clones alone and is incomplete. The repertoire holds 150,000 to 200,000 clones, with roughly 80% as singletons. The sequencing input was PBMCs. These receptors all stem from a woman younger than 30 in good health and CMV-seropositive. CDR3s include the opening cysteine and the closing phenylalanine or tryptophan. The D gene is left open where the match is weak. Expanded clones get a size class; other rows say once, few or many, or leave the size out.

clone_size	v_call	d_call	j_call	cdr3_aa	cdr3_nt
-	TRBV4-1	-	TRBJ1-5	CASSQGQDRNQPQHF	TGCGCCAGCAGCCAAGGCCAAGACAGAAATCAGCCCCAGCATTTT
-	TRBV25-1	-	TRBJ1-1	CASSDSNTEAFF	TGTGCCAGCAGTGACTCGAACACTGAAGCTTTCTTT
-	TRBV29-1	-	TRBJ1-1	CSPRQARGTEAFF	TGCAGCCCGAGACAGGCCCGGGGCACTGAAGCTTTCTTT
-	TRBV2	TRBD2	TRBJ2-5	CASSGLAGETQYF	TGTGCCAGCAGTGGGCTAGCGGGAGAGACCCAGTACTTC
-	TRBV5-5	TRBD1	TRBJ1-6	CASSLQGAYNSPLHF	TGTGCCAGCAGCTTACAGGGGGCGTATAATTCACCCCTCCACTTT
-	TRBV19	TRBD2	TRBJ2-5	CASSIGAGGPETQYF	TGTGCCAGTAGTATAGGCGCGGGGGGCCCGGAGACCCAGTACTTC
-	TRBV2	TRBD1	TRBJ1-1	CASSVQGGTEAFF	TGTGCCAGCAGTGTACAGGGGGGGACTGAAGCTTTCTTT
few	TRBV30	TRBD1	TRBJ1-1	CAWGETGKTEAFF	TGTGCCTGGGGCGAGACAGGGAAGACTGAAGCTTTCTTT
-	TRBV6-4	-	TRBJ1-6	CASSPRLNSPLHF	TGTGCCAGCAGTCCGCGCTTAAATTCACCCCTCCACTTT
-	TRBV11-2	-	TRBJ2-1	CASSLGGQPNEQFF	TGTGCCAGCAGCTTAGGGGGGCAGCCCAATGAGCAGTTCTTC
-	TRBV28	TRBD2	TRBJ2-3	CASSHQTSGTTDTQYF	TGTGCCAGCAGCCACCAGACTAGCGGAACAACAGATACGCAGTATTTT
few	TRBV15	-	TRBJ2-7	CATSRDYRARQYF	TGTGCCACCAGCAGAGATTACAGGGCGCGTCAGTACTTC
-	TRBV2	-	TRBJ1-6	CASSESRSGSPLHF	TGTGCCAGCAGTGAATCGCGGTCGGGGTCACCCCTCCACTTT
once	TRBV27	TRBD1	TRBJ1-5	CASSQLQGSGQPQHF	TGTGCCAGCAGTCAATTACAGGGGTCGGGTCAGCCCCAGCATTTT
-	TRBV15	-	TRBJ2-7	CATSRGTGGNEQYF	TGTGCCACCAGCAGAGGGACAGGAGGGAACGAGCAGTACTTC
-	TRBV6-5	-	TRBJ2-3	CASSYEALSSTDTQYF	TGTGCCAGCAGTTACGAAGCGCTCTCTAGCACAGATACGCAGTATTTT
-	TRBV10-3	-	TRBJ1-2	CAISESQVNYGYTF	TGTGCCATCAGTGAGAGCCAAGTGAACTATGGCTACACCTTC
-	TRBV7-2	-	TRBJ2-2	CASSWGGGRRAGELFF	TGTGCCAGCAGCTGGGGCGGGGGCCGACGGGCCGGGGAGCTGTTTTTT
-	TRBV4-1	-	TRBJ1-4	CASTNRVANEKLFF	TGCGCCAGTACGAACAGGGTGGCTAATGAAAAACTGTTTTTT
-	TRBV30	-	TRBJ1-2	CACEAGNYGYTF	TGTGCCTGTGAGGCTGGAAACTATGGCTACACCTTC
few	TRBV5-1	TRBD1	TRBJ2-5	CASSYTGGARETQYF	TGCGCCAGCAGCTATACAGGGGGCGCGAGAGAGACCCAGTACTTC
once	TRBV6-6	-	TRBJ1-5	CASSRQGNQPQHF	TGTGCCAGCAGCCGACAGGGCAATCAGCCCCAGCATTTT
-	TRBV14	-	TRBJ2-7	CASSQNAGPYEQYF	TGTGCCAGCAGCCAAAATGCAGGGCCCTACGAGCAGTACTTC
once	TRBV6-5	-	TRBJ1-4	CASKRQRLNEKLFF	TGTGCCAGCAAAAGACAGCGCCTTAATGAAAAACTGTTTTTT
-	TRBV4-1	-	TRBJ1-2	CASSQVLDNYGYTF	TGCGCCAGCAGCCAAGTGTTAGATAACTATGGCTACACCTTC
-	TRBV11-3	-	TRBJ2-2	CASSLGSVVTGELFF	TGTGCCAGCAGCTTAGGTTCGGTAGTGACCGGGGAGCTGTTTTTT
-	TRBV30	-	TRBJ2-7	CAWSKRDVTREQYF	TGTGCCTGGAGTAAGAGAGACGTAACGAGGGAGCAGTACTTC
-	TRBV2	TRBD2	TRBJ2-5	CASSEVASGGRGETQYF	TGTGCCAGCAGTGAAGTGGCCAGCGGGGGCAGAGGGGAGACCCAGTACTTC
-	TRBV18	-	TRBJ1-2	CASSTSRMLSGYGYTF	TGTGCCAGCTCCACCTCGAGGATGTTGAGCGGCTATGGCTACACCTTC
-	TRBV5-1	-	TRBJ1-2	CASSYGTPPGYGYTF	TGCGCCAGCAGCTACGGGACACCGCCAGGCTATGGCTACACCTTC
once	TRBV30	-	TRBJ1-1	CAGVGGEAFF	TGTGCCGGAGTCGGCGGTGAAGCTTTCTTT
-	TRBV6-5	-	TRBJ1-4	CASNESGRGFEKLFF	TGTGCCAGCAACGAATCTGGCAGGGGTTTCGAAAAACTGTTTTTT
-	TRBV27	-	TRBJ2-7	CASSLSQGLYEQYF	TGTGCCAGCAGTTTATCCCAGGGCCTCTACGAGCAGTACTTC
-	TRBV5-8	TRBD1	TRBJ2-2	CASSLDGQGWTGELFF	TGTGCCAGCAGCTTGGACGGACAGGGGTGGACCGGGGAGCTGTTTTTT
-	TRBV5-6	TRBD2	TRBJ2-5	CASSKASGGETQYF	TGTGCCAGCAGCAAAGCTAGCGGGGGTGAGACCCAGTACTTC
-	TRBV11-2	TRBD1	TRBJ1-1	CASSRWTGQGTEAFF	TGTGCCAGCAGTCGATGGACAGGGCAAGGCACTGAAGCTTTCTTT
-	TRBV28	-	TRBJ2-7	CASMEGFEQYF	TGTGCCAGCATGGAGGGGTTCGAGCAGTACTTC
-	TRBV4-2	-	TRBJ1-2	CASSQDLYSSNYGYTF	TGTGCCAGCAGCCAAGATTTATACAGCAGCAACTATGGCTACACCTTC
-	TRBV4-3	-	TRBJ1-5	CASSQDLSDQAQHF	TGCGCCAGCAGCCAAGATCTATCTGATCAGGCCCAGCATTTT
-	TRBV28	TRBD1	TRBJ1-5	CASRPTSPGTENSNQPQHF	TGTGCCAGCAGGCCGACCAGCCCCGGGACAGAAAATAGCAATCAGCCCCAGCATTTT
-	TRBV18	TRBD1	TRBJ2-3	CASSPAGTARDTQYF	TGTGCCAGCTCACCAGCCGGGACAGCCAGAGATACGCAGTATTTT
-	TRBV11-2	TRBD1	TRBJ2-7	CASSFGDRAYTSYEQYF	TGTGCCAGCAGCTTTGGGGACAGGGCTTACACATCCTACGAGCAGTACTTC
few	TRBV25-1	TRBD1	TRBJ2-7	CASSEGTGGGYEQYF	TGTGCCAGCAGTGAAGGTACAGGGGGTGGTTACGAGCAGTACTTC
-	TRBV11-2	TRBD1	TRBJ1-1	CASSENRGNTEAFF	TGTGCCAGCAGCGAAAACAGGGGAAACACTGAAGCTTTCTTT
-	TRBV10-3	TRBD1	TRBJ1-1	CAISDPGRGTEAFF	TGTGCCATCAGTGACCCCGGCAGGGGGACTGAAGCTTTCTTT
-	TRBV27	TRBD1	TRBJ1-6	CASSPSRGTARSLHF	TGTGCCAGCAGCCCAAGTCGGGGGACAGCCCGGTCCCTCCACTTT
-	TRBV2	TRBD1	TRBJ1-6	CASRIATGRNSPLHF	TGTGCCAGCAGAATCGCGACAGGGAGGAATTCACCCCTCCACTTT
-	TRBV13	TRBD1	TRBJ2-7	CASSFPGQAPEQYF	TGTGCCAGCAGCTTCCCGGGACAGGCCCCCGAGCAGTACTTC
-	TRBV11-2	TRBD1	TRBJ2-7	CASSFDRGAYEQYF	TGTGCCAGCAGCTTCGACAGGGGCGCCTACGAGCAGTACTTC
-	TRBV6-6	TRBD1	TRBJ2-7	CASSYSRDRVHEQYF	TGTGCCAGCAGTTACTCGAGGGACAGGGTCCACGAGCAGTACTTC
-	TRBV28	-	TRBJ1-6	CASWSSYNSPLHF	TGTGCCAGCTGGAGCTCCTATAATTCACCCCTCCACTTT
-	TRBV19	-	TRBJ1-1	CASGQSHDTEAFF	TGTGCCAGTGGGCAAAGTCACGACACTGAAGCTTTCTTT